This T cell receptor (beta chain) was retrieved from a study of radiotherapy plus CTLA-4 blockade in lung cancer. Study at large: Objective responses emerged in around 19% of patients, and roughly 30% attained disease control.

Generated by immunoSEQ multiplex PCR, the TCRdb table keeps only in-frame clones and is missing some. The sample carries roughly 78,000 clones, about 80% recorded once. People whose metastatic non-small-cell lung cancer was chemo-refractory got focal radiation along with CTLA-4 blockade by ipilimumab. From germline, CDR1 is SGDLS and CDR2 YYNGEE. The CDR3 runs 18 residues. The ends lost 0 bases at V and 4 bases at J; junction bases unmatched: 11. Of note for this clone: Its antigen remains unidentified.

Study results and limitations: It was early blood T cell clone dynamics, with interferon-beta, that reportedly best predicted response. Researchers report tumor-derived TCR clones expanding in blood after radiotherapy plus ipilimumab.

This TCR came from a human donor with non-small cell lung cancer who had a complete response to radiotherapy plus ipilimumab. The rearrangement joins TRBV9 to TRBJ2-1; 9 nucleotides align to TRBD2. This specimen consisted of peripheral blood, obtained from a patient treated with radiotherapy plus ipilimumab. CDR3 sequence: CASSVGPSGGGDYNEQFF. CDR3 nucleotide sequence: TGTGCCAGCAGCGTAGGGCCTTCGGGCGGGGGGGATTACAATGAGCAGTTCTTC.